The 6 T cell receptor beta chains reported below all come from one sample, sequenced in a study of early T cells in non-severe SARS-CoV-2 infection. One entry per CDR3 protein results from TCRdb running MiXCR on the 5' RACE reads. This sample has under 35,000 distinct CDR3 sequences, with 2.9% found just once. Sequences were obtained from whole blood. Receptors were obtained from an adult who was a healthcare worker with PCR-confirmed SARS-CoV-2 infection or an uninfected control (not recorded which).

Only a few counts were recorded for this clonotype. This sequence joins TRBV2 and TRBJ2-1, with a possible D match to TRBD1 (6 bases). V lost 3 bases and J lost 2, with 11 bases in between. The CDR3 extends over 15 amino acids. Germline V CDR1 and CDR2: SNHLY, FYNNEI. DNA for the CDR3: TGTGCCAGCAGTGAGGGGGCCCGACCCTACAATGAGCAGTTCTTC. As protein: CASSEGARPYNEQFF.

This clonotype occurred many times. The chain couples TRBV29-1 to TRBJ2-3; D is uncertain. V was pared by 3 bases and J by 5 bases, with 12 bases between. CDR3 length: 13 residues. Germline lookup yields CDR1 SQVTM and CDR2 ANQGSEA. In nucleotides, the CDR3 is TGCAGCGTTGACGATGGAAGAGGAGATACGCAGTATTTT. Translated: CSVDDGRGDTQYF.

Within the sample, this clonotype is medium-sized (0.01 to 0.1%). The chain has TRBV12-3 or TRBV12-4 and TRBJ1-4; D is uncertain. V lost 7 bases to trimming and J lost 0 bases, with 12 bases between them. The CDR3 runs 15 residues. The CDR3 loop reads CASKNIRATNEKLFF. The DNA of the CDR3 is TGTGCCAGCAAGAATATCCGTGCAACTAATGAAAAACTGTTTTTT.

This clonotype was found many times. This sequence joins TRBV12-2 and TRBJ2-7; the table gives TRBD1 as D, unverified against the DNA. TRBV12-2 is designated a pseudogene. This CDR3 has 15 amino acids. For the CDR3, the DNA is TGTGCAAGTCGCTTACGGAAGAGGGACGTCCACGAGCAGTACGTC. Residues: CASRLRKRDVHEQYV.

This sequence joins TRBV29-1 and TRBJ2-3; the D is unclear. The length of the CDR3 is 12 residues. In germline, CDR1 is SQVTM, CDR2 ANQGSEA. The V end was cut by 4 bases, the J end by 0 bases, with 5 bases between. The CDR3 nucleotides are TGCAGCGTTGGTCCCAGCACAGATACGCAGTATTTT. Translated: CSVGPSTDTQYF.

This clonotype came up a few times. The chain employs TRBV19 and TRBJ2-2; D unresolved. The CDR3 contains 14 residues. The V gene lost 7 bases and the J gene lost 5 bases, with 14 bases spanning the gap. Per germline, CDR1 LNHDA and CDR2 SQIVND (reference sequence). The CDR3 loop is CASNPDRGTGELFF. The CDR3 DNA follows: TGTGCCAGTAACCCGGACCGAGGTACCGGGGAGCTGTTTTTT.